The 15 T cell receptor beta chains below come from one sample, sequenced in a study of PD-1 blockade in classical Hodgkin lymphoma. Assay used: immunoSEQ multiplex PCR; TCRdb lists only in-frame clones, some missing. The profile shows 25,000 or so clones, around 85% of them singletons. Documented time point: cycle 4 day 1 (C4D1), after 5 to 7 weeks of nivolumab. All patients experienced relapse after autologous stem cell transplantation, and brentuximab vedotin exposure was variable. Magnetic negative selection of thawed PBMCs was the method by which CD4+ T cells were purified. The material was CD4+ T cells from blood, obtained before the fourth cycle of nivolumab. Receptors were obtained from a human donor with classical Hodgkin lymphoma.

V gene TRBV30 combines with J gene TRBJ1-6, with D possibly matching TRBD1 (5 bases). There are 14 residues in the CDR3. V lost 4 bases and J 2 bases, leaving 9 bases between the germline ends. CDR1 is GTSNPN, CDR2 SVGIG, per germline (reference sequence). The CDR3 nucleotides read TGTGCCTGGAAAAGACAGACCTATAATTCACCCCTCCACTTT. This sequence encodes CAWKRQTYNSPLHF.

This clone came up once. CDR3 in DNA: TGTGCCAGCAGCGTGGGACAGGGGAGTAACTATGGCTACACCTTC. It yields the protein CASSVGQGSNYGYTF. The J gene is TRBJ1-2, the V gene TRBV9; 10 nucleotides align to TRBD1. J was trimmed by 1 base and V by 2 bases; bases with no gene match: 2. CDR3 size: 15 residues. Germline-derived CDR1 and CDR2 are SGDLS and YYNGEE. The full variable domain, completed using reference TRBV9 and TRBJ1-2, is DSGVTQTPKHLITATGQRVTLRCSPRSGDLSVYWYQQSLDQGLQFLIQYYNGEERAKGNILERFSAQQFPDLHSELNLSSLELGDSALYFCASSVGQGSNYGYTFGSGTRLTVV.

The chain couples TRBV28 to TRBJ1-5, with TRBD1 matching over 8 bases. The length of the CDR3 is 19 residues. CDR1 and CDR2 from the germline V gene are MDHEN and SYDVKM. V lost 2 bases, J lost 1 base, and 13 bases stayed unmatched. The DNA for the CDR3 is TGTGCCAGCAGTTTACTAAGGTTCAGGGGGCGAGGAAGCAATCAGCCCCAGCATTTT. It codes for CASSLLRFRGRGSNQPQHF.

CDR3 in DNA: TGTGCCAGCAGTTCATCAGGGAGAGGTTCACCCCTCCACTTT. Translation gives CASSSSGRGSPLHF. V usage is TRBV27 and J usage is TRBJ1-6; D possibly corresponds to TRBD1 (5 bases). This CDR3 is 14 amino acids long. The V end lost 4 bases, the J end lost 9 bases, and 13 bases lay between the germline ends. The germline V gene encodes CDR1 MNHEY and CDR2 SMNVEV (reference sequence).

The J gene is TRBJ1-2, the V gene TRBV7-9; 10 bases are a match to TRBD1. CDR3 length: 18 amino acids. The trim removed 0 bases at V and 8 bases at J, leaving 15 bases unmatched. Germline-derived CDR1 and CDR2 are SEHNR and FQNEAQ (reference sequence). CDR3 DNA sequence: TGTGCCAGCAGCTTAGCGTCGACAGGGGGCCCTCCGAGGGGGGGCTACACCTTC. Encoded protein: CASSLASTGGPPRGGYTF.

This chain uses TRBV9 with TRBJ1-1, with D hard to call. Germline V gene lookup returns CDR1 SGDLS and CDR2 YYNGEE. This CDR3 is 15 amino acids long. V lost 0 bases and J 1 base, leaving 10 bases between the germline ends. This CDR3 is CASSVGALRNTEAFF. The CDR3, as DNA: TGTGCCAGCAGCGTAGGGGCCCTTCGGAACACTGAAGCTTTCTTT.

CDR3 nucleotide sequence: TGCGCCAGCAGAAGAGCCGGACTAGCGGGAGGCACAGATACGCAGTATTTT. It encodes CASRRAGLAGGTDTQYF. J is TRBJ2-3 and V is TRBV4-1, with 13 bases aligning to TRBD2. Germline V gene sequence: CDR1 MGHRA, CDR2 YSYEKL. The CDR3 runs to 17 residues. V was clipped by 6 bases and J by 1 base; unmatched bases: 7.

The chain employs TRBV7-6 and TRBJ2-1; 14 nucleotides agree with TRBD2. The V segment lost 2 bases and the J segment 9 bases; nucleotides outside the gene matches: 6. Germline CDR1 reads SGHVS; CDR2 reads FNYEAQ. The CDR3 runs 16 residues. The CDR3 nucleotides read TGTGCCAGCAGCTTACAAGGGACTAGCGGGAGCGGTGAGCAGTTCTTC. Translation gives CASSLQGTSGSGEQFF. The variable domain in full, with the rest retrieved from reference TRBV7-6 and TRBJ2-1, is GAGVSQSPRYKVTKRGQDVALRCDPISGHVSLYWYRQALGQGPEFLTYFNYEAQQDKSGLPNDRFSAERPEGSISTLTIQRTEQRDSAMYRCASSLQGTSGSGEQFFGPGTRLTVL.

The chain links TRBV4-1 to TRBJ1-1; D is unresolved. The CDR3 runs to 16 residues. Trimming shortened V by 0 bases and J by 0 bases, and 11 bases separated the two germline ends. Looked up from germline, CDR1 is MGHRA and CDR2 is YSYEKL. The CDR3, as DNA: TGCGCCAGCAGCCAAGATGGATTTGGCATGAACACTGAAGCTTTCTTT. This translates into CASSQDGFGMNTEAFF.

The gene calls are TRBV6-5 and TRBJ1-3, with D hard to call. The CDR3 consists of 14 residues. V was shortened by 2 bases and J by 4 bases, with 9 bases between the two germline ends. From germline, CDR1 is MNHEY and CDR2 SVGAGI. CDR3 sequence (DNA): TGTGCCAGCAGTTACGCCCCCCGGGGAAACACCATATATTTT. Its translation is CASSYAPRGNTIYF.

The chain recombines TRBV18 with TRBJ1-3; tentative D call: TRBD1 (5 bases). Trimming cost V 5 bases and J 1 base, with 9 bases left between them. CDR1 and CDR2 (germline): KGHSH, LQKENI. This CDR3 has 14 residues. The CDR3 is CASSLDNSGNTIYF. CDR3 in DNA: TGTGCCAGCTCATTGGACAATTCTGGAAACACCATATATTTT.

This sequence joins TRBV6-1 and TRBJ1-1; the match to TRBD1 covers 10 bases. There are 14 residues in the CDR3. V shed 3 bases and J 5 bases; nucleotides not matched to a gene: 3. The germline V gene has CDR1 MNHNS and CDR2 SASEGT. The CDR3, as DNA: TGTGCCAGCAGTGAGACAGGGGGCAGGACTGAAGCTTTCTTT. Translated, it gives CASSETGGRTEAFF.

This clone was seen just once. The V and J genes are TRBV29-1 and TRBJ2-1; TRBD2 is a possible D gene (5 bases). V was pared by 6 bases and J by 4 bases, with 10 bases between. The CDR3 has 12 amino acids. Per germline, CDR1 SQVTM and CDR2 ANQGSEA. The CDR3 nucleotides are TGCAGCGTGGGGAGCAGATACAATGAGCAGTTCTTC. It translates to CSVGSRYNEQFF.

The chain uses TRBV5-4 and TRBJ1-1, with a tentative D call TRBD1 (6 bases). Germline V lookup: CDR1 SGHNT, CDR2 YYREEE (reference sequence). The CDR3 is made up of 15 amino acids. V shed 0 bases and J shed 4 bases, with 13 bases lying between them. This CDR3 is CASSLESTGFTEAFF. In DNA, the CDR3 is TGTGCCAGCAGCTTGGAGAGTACAGGGTTCACTGAAGCTTTCTTT.

The chain employs TRBV4-1 and TRBJ2-7, with D possibly being TRBD2 (5 bases). Germline values: CDR1 MGHRA, CDR2 YSYEKL. The CDR3 spans 16 residues. Trimming shortened V by 1 base and J by 5 bases, and 18 bases separated the two germline ends. CDR3 in DNA: TGCGCCAGCAGCCAAGCAAACATACTAGTGACGGACGAGCAGTACTTC. The encoded protein is CASSQANILVTDEQYF.